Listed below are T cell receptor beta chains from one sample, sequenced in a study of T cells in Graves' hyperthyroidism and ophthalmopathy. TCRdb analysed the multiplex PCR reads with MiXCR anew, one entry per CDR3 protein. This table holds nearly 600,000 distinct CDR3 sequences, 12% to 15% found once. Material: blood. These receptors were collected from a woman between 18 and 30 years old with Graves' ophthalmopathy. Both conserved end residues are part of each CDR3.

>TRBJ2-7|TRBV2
CASRDLVYEQYF
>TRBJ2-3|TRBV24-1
CATEDRDSTDTQYF
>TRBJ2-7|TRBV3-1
CASSRGTDFSYEQYF
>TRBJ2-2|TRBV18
CASSPPSGSTGELFF
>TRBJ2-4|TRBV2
CASSETGIQYF
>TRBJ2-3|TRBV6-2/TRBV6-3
CASSYWGGRRSSTDTQYF
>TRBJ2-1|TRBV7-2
CASSLALAAGEFGNEQFF
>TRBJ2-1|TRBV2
CASSRTLAGGSNEQFF
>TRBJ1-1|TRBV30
CAWSVQEGITEAFF
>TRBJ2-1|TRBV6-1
CASSLGRAGYNEQFF
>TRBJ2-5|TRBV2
CASSVAETQYF
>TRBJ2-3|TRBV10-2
CASSESDSYTQYF
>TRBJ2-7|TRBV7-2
CASSPRDGEYEQYF
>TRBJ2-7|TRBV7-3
CASSLGQGPPYEQYF
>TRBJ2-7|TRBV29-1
CSVIGGRSEEQYF
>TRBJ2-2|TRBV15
CATRGGKGSGELFF
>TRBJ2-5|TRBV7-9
CASSLDRLGETQYF
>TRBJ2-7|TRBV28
CASSAGINYEQYF
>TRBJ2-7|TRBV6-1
CASSPGTSGRVNEQYF
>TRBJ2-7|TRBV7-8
CASSPRRLFYEQYF
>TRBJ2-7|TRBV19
CASSIFGSGAYEQYF
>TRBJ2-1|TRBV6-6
CASSYPGTHNEQFF
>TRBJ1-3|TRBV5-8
CASSSGMGNGNTIYF
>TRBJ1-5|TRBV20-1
CSARPWGLEQPQHF
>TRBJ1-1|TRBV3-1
CASSQEAYTGDTEAFF
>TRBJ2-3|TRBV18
CASSPPGLGADTQYF
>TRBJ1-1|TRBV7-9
CASSLARGYSRDGDLKQAFF
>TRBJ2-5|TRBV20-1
CSARSPRASGMTQETQYF
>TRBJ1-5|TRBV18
CASSPAVGNQPQHF
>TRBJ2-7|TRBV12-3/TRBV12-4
CASSLGQALDEQYF
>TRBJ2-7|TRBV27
CASSPWGGSYEQYF
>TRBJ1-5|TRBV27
CASSLSSWQSSNRPQHF
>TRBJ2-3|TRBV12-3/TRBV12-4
CASPRWTARDTQYF
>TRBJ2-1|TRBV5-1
CASSLAWGSSYNEQFF
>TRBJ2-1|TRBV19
CASSGPVGQDYNEQFF
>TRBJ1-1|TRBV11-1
CASSLVVKTVAFF
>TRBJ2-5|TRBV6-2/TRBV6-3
CASRGLASGIGETQYF
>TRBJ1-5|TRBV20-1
CSARVEGARNQPQHF
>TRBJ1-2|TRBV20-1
CSASPRQGAYGYTF
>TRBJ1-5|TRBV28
CAVKGHANTGGGSNQPQHF
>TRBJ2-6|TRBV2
CASSLEGRSGANVLTF
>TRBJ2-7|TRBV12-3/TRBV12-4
CASSRRGLAQTYEQYF
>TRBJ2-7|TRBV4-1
CASSQGQGKSYEQYF
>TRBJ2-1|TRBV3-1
CASSHMRASYNEQFF
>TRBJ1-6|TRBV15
CATSRDRGLGSPLHF
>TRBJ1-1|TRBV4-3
CASSQGQLNTEAFF
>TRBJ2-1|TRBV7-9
CASRRVGSSYNEQFF
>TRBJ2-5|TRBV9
CASSAAGWEETQYF
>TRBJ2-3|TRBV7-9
CASLPGGVTDTQYF
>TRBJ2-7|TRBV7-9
CASSLAGQGIAYEQYF
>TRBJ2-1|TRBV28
CASSARDRAYNEQFF
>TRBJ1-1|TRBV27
CASSPSQGGGFEAFF
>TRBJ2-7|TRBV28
CASSLWDLTYEQYF
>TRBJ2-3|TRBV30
CAWSAQGKSTDTQYF
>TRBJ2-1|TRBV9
CASSVVPHTYNEQFF
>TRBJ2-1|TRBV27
CASSLWGGRSYNEQFF
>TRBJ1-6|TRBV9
CASSPEGGARDSPLHF